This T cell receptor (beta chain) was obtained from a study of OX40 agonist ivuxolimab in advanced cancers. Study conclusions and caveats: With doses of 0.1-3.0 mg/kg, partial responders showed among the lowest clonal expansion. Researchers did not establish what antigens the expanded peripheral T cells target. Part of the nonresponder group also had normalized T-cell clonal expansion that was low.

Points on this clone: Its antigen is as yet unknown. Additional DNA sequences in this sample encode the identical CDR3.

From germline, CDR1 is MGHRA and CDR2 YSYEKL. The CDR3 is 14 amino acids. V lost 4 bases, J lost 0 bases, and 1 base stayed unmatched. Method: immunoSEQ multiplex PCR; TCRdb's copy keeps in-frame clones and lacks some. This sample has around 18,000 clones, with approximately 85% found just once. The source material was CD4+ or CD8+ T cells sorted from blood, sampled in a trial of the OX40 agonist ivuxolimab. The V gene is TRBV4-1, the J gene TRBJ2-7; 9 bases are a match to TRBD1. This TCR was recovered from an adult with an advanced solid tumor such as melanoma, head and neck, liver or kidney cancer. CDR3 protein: CASSPGQGSYEQYF. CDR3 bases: TGCGCCAGCAGCCCGGGACAGGGCTCCTACGAGCAGTACTTC.